The 11 T cell receptor beta chains below were found in one sample sequenced in a study of blood T cells in healthy people across ages. The authors ran a second PCR of roughly 6 to 12 cycles using a sample-barcoded 5' primer and a J-beta primer mix. TCRdb recomputed calls from the 5' RACE reads with MiXCR, one row per CDR3 protein. The sample includes hundreds of thousands of distinct CDR3 sequences, 43% of them seen just once. Specimen: blood. Receptors were obtained from a woman aged 55-69 years in good health.

The rearrangement links TRBV6-1 to TRBJ2-1; D is possibly TRBD2 (6 bases). Trimming took 4 bases from V and 5 from J, leaving 18 bases between them. The CDR3 loop spans 16 amino acids. From germline, CDR1 is MNHNS and CDR2 SASEGT. The CDR3 protein is CASSGAGGRHHNEQFF. DNA for the CDR3: TGTGCCAGCAGTGGGGCTGGGGGGAGGCACCACAATGAGCAGTTCTTC.

This clonotype was counted a few times. The genes are TRBV7-8 and TRBJ2-5, with 8 nucleotides matching TRBD1. The germline V gene has CDR1 SGHVS and CDR2 FQNEAQ. With V trimmed by 5 bases and J by 0 bases, 11 bases remained unmatched. The CDR3 has 17 amino acids. For the CDR3, the DNA is TGTGCCAGCAGCCCAGACGGGACAGGAGAGTACCAAGAGACCCAGTACTTC. Translation gives CASSPDGTGEYQETQYF.

Concerning this clonotype itself: Mismatch with germline at one junction end may stem from a read error. The J gene is TRBJ2-5, the V gene TRBV5-1; the match to TRBD2 covers 7 bases. This CDR3 is built from 18 residues. Germline V gene sequence: CDR1 SGHRS, CDR2 YFSETQ. CDR3 coding DNA: TGCGCCAGCAGCTTGCGGCGAAGACTAGCAGGAGAGGGAGAGACCCAATACTTC. It encodes CASSLRRRLAGEGETQYF.

CDR3 residues: CASSSRDAKQYF. The DNA of the CDR3 is TGCGCCAGCAGCTCCCGGGACGCGAAGCAGTACTTC. This rearrangement joins TRBV5-1 to TRBJ2-7; perhaps D is TRBD1 or TRBD2 (5 bases each). Germline CDR1 SGHRS, CDR2 YFSETQ. The CDR3 contains 12 residues. V was shortened by 3 bases and J by 8 bases, with 12 bases between the two germline ends.

CDR3 DNA sequence: TGTGCCAGCAGTTGGGGGGGCGGTTTCAATGAGCAGTTCTTC. Translated: CASSWGGGFNEQFF. The chain combines TRBV12-3 or TRBV12-4 with TRBJ2-1; D may be TRBD2 (7 bases). V lost 4 bases to trimming and J lost 6 bases, with 13 bases between them. The CDR3 consists of 14 residues.

This chain links TRBV5-1 with TRBJ2-3; 7 bases are shared with TRBD1. This CDR3 has 16 residues. Germline V CDR1 and CDR2: SGHRS, YFSETQ. Germline trimming cut 4 bases from V and 2 bases from J; bases unmatched to any gene: 10. CDR3 sequence (DNA): TGCGCCAGCAGCCTAACCGGGACAGATTACACAGATACGCAGTATTTT. This codes for CASSLTGTDYTDTQYF.

This chain connects TRBV29-1 to TRBJ1-1; a weak D match, TRBD1 (5 bases). The CDR3 is made up of 13 amino acids. Germline V gives CDR1 SQVTM, CDR2 ANQGSEA. V gave up 7 bases and J gave up 2 bases, with 14 bases separating them. CDR3 amino acids: CSANRQINTEAFF. The CDR3 DNA sequence: TGCAGCGCGAATCGACAGATAAACACTGAAGCTTTCTTT.

The chain has TRBV20-1 and TRBJ2-7; no definite D call. The CDR3 has 14 residues. CDR1 and CDR2 from the germline V gene are DFQATT and SNEGSKA (reference sequence). The V and J ends lost 6 bases and 3 bases respectively, with 18 bases between them. The CDR3 here is CSASRPLNSYEQYF. CDR3 nucleotides: TGCAGTGCCAGTAGACCCCTGAATAGCTACGAGCAGTACTTC.

This clonotype was seen more than once but under ten times. The chain employs TRBV7-3 and TRBJ2-1; weak D call: TRBD2 (5 bases). CDR3 size: 13 residues. Germline V lookup: CDR1 SGHTA, CDR2 FQGTGA. The V and J ends lost 4 bases and 5 bases respectively, with 9 bases between them. DNA of the CDR3: TGTGCCAGCAGCTCCGACGGGAACAATGAGCAGTTCTTC. It specifies CASSSDGNNEQFF.

V usage is TRBV4-2 and J usage is TRBJ2-6, with TRBD1 matching over 9 bases. The V gene's germline CDR1 is LGHNA and CDR2 YNFKEQ. This CDR3 comprises 19 residues. V lost 4 bases and J lost 2; bases outside the gene matches: 12. The CDR3 sequence: CASSRYTGTGWAGANVLTF. The CDR3 DNA reads TGTGCCAGCAGCCGATATACCGGGACAGGGTGGGCTGGGGCCAACGTCCTGACTTTC.

The rearrangement uses TRBV27 and TRBJ1-5; 8 bases fit TRBD1. Germline V gene data show CDR1 as MNHEY and CDR2 as SMNVEV (reference sequence). This CDR3 has 16 residues. Germline trimming cut 5 bases from V and 2 bases from J; bases unmatched to any gene: 8. Written as DNA, the CDR3 is TGTGCCAGCAGTCCGACAGGGGTTTGGGGCAATCAGCCCCAGCATTTT. Protein sequence: CASSPTGVWGNQPQHF.